Listed here are 10 T cell receptor beta chains from one sample, sequenced in a study of cytomegalovirus exposure and HLA in healthy donors. TCRdb keeps only in-frame clones here, not all; method: immunoSEQ multiplex PCR. Of fewer than 70,000 clones in the sample, 80% to 95% were seen once. The specimen sequenced was PBMCs. The receptors shown here come from a man younger than 35 in good health and CMV-seronegative.

The chain has TRBV4-1 and TRBJ1-3; no definite D call. V was shortened by 6 bases and J by 0 bases, with 12 bases between the two germline ends. CDR3 size: 15 residues. Germline V CDR1 and CDR2: MGHRA, YSYEKL. The CDR3 DNA reads as TGCGCCAGCAGTCACCAGAGGAACTCTGGAAACACCATATATTTT. The encoded protein is CASSHQRNSGNTIYF.

This chain uses TRBV7-3 with TRBJ2-2; 10 bases line up with TRBD1. The germline gives CDR1 SGHTA, CDR2 FQGTGA. With V trimmed by 5 bases and J by 1 base, 10 bases remained unmatched. The CDR3 has 18 amino acids. For the CDR3, the DNA is TGTGCCAGCAGCAACCGACAGGGGGCGGTTGGGAACACCGGGGAGCTGTTTTTT. It is translated as CASSNRQGAVGNTGELFF.

The rearrangement joins TRBV27 to TRBJ2-1; perhaps TRBD2 as D (6 bases). Germline values: CDR1 MNHEY, CDR2 SMNVEV (reference sequence). The CDR3 covers 14 residues. With 6 bases removed from V and 4 bases from J, the gap between germline ends came to 13 bases. CDR3 nucleotides: TGTGCCAGCAGAGGAGGGGATGGTTACAATGAGCAGTTCTTC. Translated: CASRGGDGYNEQFF.

This clone has more than one count but fewer than ten. The gene calls are TRBV6-5 and TRBJ1-4, with a weak D call TRBD1 (5 bases). The CDR3 is 13 amino acids. Per the germline V gene, CDR1 is MNHEY and CDR2 is SVGAGI. The germline V and J ends were trimmed by 3 bases and 9 bases, with 11 bases remaining between them. CDR3 coding DNA: TGTGCCAGCAGTTATGCCGCAGGGAAAAAACTGTTTTTT. Its translation: CASSYAAGKKLFF.

V is TRBV2 and J is TRBJ1-5, with no clear D. V was shortened by 8 bases and J by 4 bases, with 12 bases between the two germline ends. This CDR3 is 13 amino acids long. CDR1 and CDR2 (germline): SNHLY, FYNNEI. CDR3 protein: CASAYGENQPQHF. Written as DNA, the CDR3 is TGTGCCAGCGCTTACGGAGAGAATCAGCCCCAGCATTTT. The variable domain in full, with the rest retrieved from reference TRBV2 and TRBJ1-5, is EPEVTQTPSHQVTQMGQEVILRCVPISNHLYFYWYRQILGQKVEFLVSFYNNEISEKSEIFDDQFSVERPDGSNFTLKIRSTKLEDSAMYFCASAYGENQPQHFGDGTRLSIL.

The V gene is TRBV10-3, the J gene TRBJ1-1, with TRBD1 matching over 8 bases. CDR3 length: 13 residues. Unmatched junction bases numbered 5, after V lost 7 bases and J lost 4 bases. CDR1 and CDR2 from the germline V gene are ENHRY and SYGVKD. The CDR3 DNA reads as TGTGCCATCACCGGACAGGGCAGCACTGAAGCTTTCTTT. This codes for CAITGQGSTEAFF.

The chain carries TRBV7-9 and TRBJ2-3, with a weak D call TRBD1 (6 bases). Germline values: CDR1 SEHNR, CDR2 FQNEAQ (reference sequence). The CDR3 is 12 amino acids. V lost 3 bases, J lost 6 bases, and 7 bases lay in between. The CDR3 region is CASSFDRDTQYF. The CDR3, as DNA: TGTGCCAGCAGCTTTGACAGGGATACGCAGTATTTT.

This chain uses TRBV5-6 with TRBJ2-2; 8 bases map to TRBD2. V shed 1 base and J 4 bases; nucleotides not matched to a gene: 6. Germline V gives CDR1 SGHDT, CDR2 YYEEEE. CDR3 size: 16 residues. The CDR3 DNA follows: TGTGCCAGCAGCTTGTTACCGGGAGGGGGCACCGGGGAGCTGTTTTTT. Protein sequence: CASSLLPGGGTGELFF.

This clone was seen a single time. The genes are TRBV2 and TRBJ2-2; 8 nucleotides agree with TRBD1. The CDR3 is 15 residues long. Germline assignment: CDR1 SNHLY and CDR2 FYNNEI. With V trimmed by 10 bases and J by 2 bases, 9 bases remained unmatched. The chain's CDR3 is CATFSGQGNTGELFF. DNA for the CDR3: TGTGCCACATTCTCCGGACAGGGCAACACCGGGGAGCTGTTTTTT.

V usage is TRBV5-1 and J usage is TRBJ2-7; TRBD1 might be the D (6 bases). V dropped 4 bases and J dropped 0 bases, with 14 bases sitting between them. Per germline, CDR1 SGHRS and CDR2 YFSETQ. There are 15 residues in the CDR3. CDR3 sequence reads: CASSLVQGLSYEQYF. The CDR3 DNA reads TGCGCCAGCAGCCTGGTTCAGGGGCTCTCCTACGAGCAGTACTTC.